The source of this T cell receptor (beta chain) is a study of beta chain features in type 1 diabetes. Study-level background: Across the samples, some 98,000,000 sorted cells were examined in total.

Of the isolated RNA, all was reverse transcribed, and so the sequenced material was expressed TCRB transcripts. The data were produced by immunoSEQ multiplex PCR, yet TCRdb's version contains in-frame clones alone and is incomplete. In the table there are roughly 300,000 clones, less than 10% of which are singletons. CDR1 MRHNA and CDR2 SNTAGT come from the germline V gene. The CDR3 contains 12 residues. The germline V and J ends were trimmed by 5 bases and 12 bases, with 14 bases remaining between them. Whole-study results and caveats: Researchers cautioned that cDNA sequencing could over-represent cells with high TCR expression.

On this clone itself: No antigen is known for it.

This receptor was taken from a woman aged 18-35 years in good health. The chain uses TRBV6-4 and TRBJ2-1; D uncertain. Sequencing was done on a sample of central memory CD4+ T cells from blood. In DNA, the CDR3 is TGTGCCAGCAGTTACCCTAATTTGGGGCAGTTCTTC. Translating gives CASSYPNLGQFF.